Shown below are 5 T cell receptor beta chains from a single sample sequenced in a study of blood T cells in healthy people across ages (dated by TCRdb to 2013 to 2016). The method behind the library was 5' RACE. Reads for this sample came from an Illumina HiSeq 2500. The second PCR ran for about 7 to 11 cycles and used a J-beta primer mix along with a sample-barcoded 5' primer. TCRdb reprocessing: public reads trimmed at Q25 with fastp, clones called with MiXCR, in-frame beta chains kept. Here each entry gathers all rows of one CDR3 protein and keeps the most common genes and DNA. This sample gives approximately 690,000 distinct CDR3 sequences in total; around 41% of them show up just once. About 30% of the sample is in the top ten clones. The specimen sequenced was blood. Receptors were obtained from a man at least 80 years old in good health.

The J gene is TRBJ2-1, the V gene TRBV2, with D unclear. The J call may be incorrect, as the DNA end agrees better with TRBJ2-7. The germline V gene has CDR1 SNHLY and CDR2 FYNNEI. The CDR3 runs 15 residues. The CDR3, as DNA: TGTGCCAGCAGTGCGCGCGGAGCCTCCTACAATGAGCAGTACTTC. As protein: CASSARGASYNEQYF.

Regarding this clonotype: A much larger clone differs from this one at a single base, so this may be a read error. V and J are TRBV10-1 and TRBJ2-2; TRBD2 matches 8 bases. Germline-derived CDR1 and CDR2 are WNHNN and SYGVQD (reference sequence). CDR3 length equals 15 residues. The CDR3 protein is CTSSPQRGTSGELFF. CDR3 in DNA: TGCACCAGCAGTCCGCAGCGGGGGACATCCGGGGAGCTGTTTTTT.

This clonotype was seen more than once but under ten times. The chain uses TRBV7-9 and TRBJ2-7; the D call may be TRBD1 or TRBD2 (5 bases each). The CDR3 totals 16 residues. V was clipped by 5 bases and J by 2 bases, with 19 bases between them. Germline V gene lookup returns CDR1 SEHNR and CDR2 FQNEAQ (reference sequence). CDR3 bases: TGTGCCAGCAGCCCGCCCCCCGGGACGACTACCTACGAGCAGTACTTC. It yields the protein CASSPPPGTTTYEQYF.

This clonotype was detected only a few times. This chain connects TRBV20-1 to TRBJ2-5; the match to TRBD1 covers 7 bases. Germline assignment: CDR1 DFQATT and CDR2 SNEGSKA (reference sequence). The trim removed 6 bases at V and 5 bases at J, leaving 12 bases unmatched. This CDR3 has 14 amino acids. This CDR3 reads CSAPPRDSLETQYF. The CDR3 DNA is TGCAGTGCACCGCCCCGGGACAGTCTGGAGACCCAGTACTTC.

This clonotype showed up just a few times. J is TRBJ2-7 and V is TRBV25-1, with 8 bases aligning to TRBD1. The germline CDR1 and CDR2 sequences are MGHDK and SYGVNS. The CDR3 runs 11 residues. With V trimmed by 11 bases and J by 3 bases, 3 bases remained unmatched. CDR3 DNA sequence: TGTGCCGGACAGGGAGACTACGAGCAGTACTTC. It codes for CAGQGDYEQYF.